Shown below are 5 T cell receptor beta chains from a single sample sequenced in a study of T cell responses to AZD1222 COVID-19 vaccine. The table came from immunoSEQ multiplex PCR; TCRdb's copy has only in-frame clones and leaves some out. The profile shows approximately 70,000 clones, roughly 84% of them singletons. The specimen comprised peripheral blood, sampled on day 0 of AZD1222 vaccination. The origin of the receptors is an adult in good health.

The CDR3 reads CAQRWEGWYPFF. CDR3 sequence (DNA): TGTGCCCAGAGGTGGGAAGGATGGTATCCTTTCTTT. This chain joins TRBV30 and TRBJ1-1, with D unclear. The CDR3 is 12 amino acids. V lost 8 bases, J lost 12 bases, and 22 bases lay in between. Looked up from germline, CDR1 is GTSNPN and CDR2 is SVGIG (reference sequence).

This CDR3 reads CASSFLAGETGELFF. The DNA for the CDR3 is TGCGCCAGCAGCTTTCTAGCGGGAGAAACCGGGGAGCTGTTTTTT. The chain uses TRBV5-1 and TRBJ2-2; TRBD2 aligns across 10 bases. Germline V gives CDR1 SGHRS, CDR2 YFSETQ. This CDR3 has 15 amino acids. Trimming at V came to 2 bases and at J to 5 bases, leaving 3 bases not matched to a gene.

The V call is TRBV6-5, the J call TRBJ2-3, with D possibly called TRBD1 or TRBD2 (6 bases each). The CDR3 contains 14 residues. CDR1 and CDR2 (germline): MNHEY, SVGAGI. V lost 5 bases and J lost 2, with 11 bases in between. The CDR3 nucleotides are TGTGCCAGCAGTCGGGGGCCCTACACAGATACGCAGTATTTT. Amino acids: CASSRGPYTDTQYF.

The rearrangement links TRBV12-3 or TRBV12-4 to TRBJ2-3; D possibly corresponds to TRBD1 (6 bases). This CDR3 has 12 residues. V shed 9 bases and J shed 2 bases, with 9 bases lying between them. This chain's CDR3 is CASQGYTDTQYF. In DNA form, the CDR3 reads TGTGCCAGTCAGGGGTACACAGATACGCAGTATTTT.

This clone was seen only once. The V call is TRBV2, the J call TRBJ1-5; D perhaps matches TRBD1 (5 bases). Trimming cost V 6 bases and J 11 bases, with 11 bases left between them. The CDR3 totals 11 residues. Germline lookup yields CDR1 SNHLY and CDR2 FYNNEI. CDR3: CASRGPGTQHF. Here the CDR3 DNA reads TGTGCCAGCAGAGGCCCAGGGACCCAGCATTTT. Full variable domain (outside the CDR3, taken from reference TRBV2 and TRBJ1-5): EPEVTQTPSHQVTQMGQEVILRCVPISNHLYFYWYRQILGQKVEFLVSFYNNEISEKSEIFDDQFSVERPDGSNFTLKIRSTKLEDSAMYFCASRGPGTQHFGDGTRLSIL.